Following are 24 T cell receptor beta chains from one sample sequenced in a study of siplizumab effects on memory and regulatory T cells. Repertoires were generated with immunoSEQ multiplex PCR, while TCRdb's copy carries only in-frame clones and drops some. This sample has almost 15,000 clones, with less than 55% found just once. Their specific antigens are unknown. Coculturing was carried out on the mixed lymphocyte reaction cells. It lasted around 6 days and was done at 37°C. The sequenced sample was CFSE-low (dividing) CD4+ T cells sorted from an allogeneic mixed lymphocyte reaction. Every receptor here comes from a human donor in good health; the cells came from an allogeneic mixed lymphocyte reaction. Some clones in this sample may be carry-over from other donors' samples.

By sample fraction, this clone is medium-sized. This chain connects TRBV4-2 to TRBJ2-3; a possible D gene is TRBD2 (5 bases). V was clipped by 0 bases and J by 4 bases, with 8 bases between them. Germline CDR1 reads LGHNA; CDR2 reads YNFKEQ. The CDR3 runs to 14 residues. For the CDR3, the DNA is TGTGCCAGCAGCCAAGACCCTAGCTCAGATACGCAGTATTTT. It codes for CASSQDPSSDTQYF.

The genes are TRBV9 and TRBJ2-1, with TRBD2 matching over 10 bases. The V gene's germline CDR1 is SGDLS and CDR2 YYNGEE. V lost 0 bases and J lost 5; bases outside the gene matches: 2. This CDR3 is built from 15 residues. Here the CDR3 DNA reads TGTGCCAGCAGCGTAGAGGGACTAGCGAACAATGAGCAGTTCTTC. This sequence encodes CASSVEGLANNEQFF. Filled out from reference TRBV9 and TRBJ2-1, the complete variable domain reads DSGVTQTPKHLITATGQRVTLRCSPRSGDLSVYWYQQSLDQGLQFLIQYYNGEERAKGNILERFSAQQFPDLHSELNLSSLELGDSALYFCASSVEGLANNEQFFGPGTRLTVL.

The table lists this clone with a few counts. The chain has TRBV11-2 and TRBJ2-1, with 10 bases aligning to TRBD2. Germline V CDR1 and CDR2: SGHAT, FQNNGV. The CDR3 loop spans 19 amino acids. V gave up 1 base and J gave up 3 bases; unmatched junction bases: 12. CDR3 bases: TGTGCCAGCAGCTTAGTAATAGCGGGAGGCCGCTGGGGCTACAATGAGCAGTTCTTC. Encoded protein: CASSLVIAGGRWGYNEQFF.

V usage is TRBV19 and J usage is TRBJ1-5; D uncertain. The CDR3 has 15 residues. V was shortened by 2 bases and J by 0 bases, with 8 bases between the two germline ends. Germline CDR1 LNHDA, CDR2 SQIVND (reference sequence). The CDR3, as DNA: TGTGCCAGTAGTATAATCACCTATAGCAATCAGCCCCAGCATTTT. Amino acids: CASSIITYSNQPQHF. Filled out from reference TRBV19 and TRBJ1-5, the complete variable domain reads DGGITQSPKYLFRKEGQNVTLSCEQNLNHDAMYWYRQDPGQGLRLIYYSQIVNDFQKGDIAEGYSVSREKKESFPLTVTSAQKNPTAFYLCASSIITYSNQPQHFGDGTRLSIL.

CDR3 region: CASSPGDRAYEQYF. For the CDR3, the DNA is TGCGCCAGCAGCCCCGGGGACAGGGCGTACGAGCAGTACTTC. The chain combines TRBV5-1 with TRBJ2-7; 9 bases map to TRBD1. The germline CDR1 and CDR2 sequences are SGHRS and YFSETQ. Trimming took 4 bases from V and 4 from J; bases not matched to a gene: 6. The CDR3 extends over 14 amino acids.

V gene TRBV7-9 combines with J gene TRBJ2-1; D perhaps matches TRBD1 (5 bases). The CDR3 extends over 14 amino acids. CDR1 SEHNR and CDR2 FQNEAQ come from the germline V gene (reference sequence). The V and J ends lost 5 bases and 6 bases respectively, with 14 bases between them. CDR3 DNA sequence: TGTGCCAGCAGCCCACAAAGGGGCCCCAATGAGCAGTTCTTC. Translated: CASSPQRGPNEQFF.

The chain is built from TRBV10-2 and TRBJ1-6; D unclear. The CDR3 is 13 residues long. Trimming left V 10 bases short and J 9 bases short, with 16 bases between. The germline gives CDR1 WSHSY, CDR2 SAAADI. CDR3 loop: CATFIAGGSPLHF. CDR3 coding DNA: TGCGCCACCTTCATAGCTGGTGGTTCACCCCTCCACTTT.

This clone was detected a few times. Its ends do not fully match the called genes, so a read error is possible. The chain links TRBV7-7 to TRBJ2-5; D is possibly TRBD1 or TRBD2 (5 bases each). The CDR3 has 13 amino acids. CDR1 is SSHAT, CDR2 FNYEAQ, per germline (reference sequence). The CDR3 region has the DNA TGTGCTAGCAGCTCCGGGGCCCAAGAGACCCAGTACTTC. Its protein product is CASSSGAQETQYF.

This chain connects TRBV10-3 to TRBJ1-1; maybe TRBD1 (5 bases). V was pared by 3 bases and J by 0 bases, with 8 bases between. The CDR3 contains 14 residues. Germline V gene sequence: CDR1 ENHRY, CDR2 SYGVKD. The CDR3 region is CAISEQAVNTEAFF. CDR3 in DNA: TGTGCCATCAGTGAACAGGCGGTGAACACTGAAGCTTTCTTT.

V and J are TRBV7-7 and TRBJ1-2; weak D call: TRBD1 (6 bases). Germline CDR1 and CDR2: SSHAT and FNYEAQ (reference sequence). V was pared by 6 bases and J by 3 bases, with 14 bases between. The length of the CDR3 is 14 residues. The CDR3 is CASSSTGLHYGYTF. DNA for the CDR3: TGTGCCAGCAGTTCGACAGGTTTGCACTATGGCTACACCTTC.

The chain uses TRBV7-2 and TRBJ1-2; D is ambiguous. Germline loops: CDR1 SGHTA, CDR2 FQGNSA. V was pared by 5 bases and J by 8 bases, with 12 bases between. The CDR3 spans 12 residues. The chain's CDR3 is CASSKESQGYTF. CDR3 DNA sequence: TGTGCCAGCAGCAAAGAATCGCAGGGCTACACCTTC.

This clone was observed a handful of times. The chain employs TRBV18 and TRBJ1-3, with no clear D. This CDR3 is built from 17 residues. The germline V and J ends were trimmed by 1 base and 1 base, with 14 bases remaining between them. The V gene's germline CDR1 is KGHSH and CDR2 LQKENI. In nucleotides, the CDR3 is TGTGCCAGCTCACCACGTGGGAAATCGCGGTCTGGAAACACCATATATTTT. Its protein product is CASSPRGKSRSGNTIYF.

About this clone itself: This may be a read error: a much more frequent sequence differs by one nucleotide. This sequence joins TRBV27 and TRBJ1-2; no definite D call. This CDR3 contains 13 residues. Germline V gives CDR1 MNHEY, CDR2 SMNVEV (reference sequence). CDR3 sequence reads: CASSPGNRYDYTF. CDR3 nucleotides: TGTGCCAGCAGTCCCGGGAACCGCTATGACTACACCTTC.

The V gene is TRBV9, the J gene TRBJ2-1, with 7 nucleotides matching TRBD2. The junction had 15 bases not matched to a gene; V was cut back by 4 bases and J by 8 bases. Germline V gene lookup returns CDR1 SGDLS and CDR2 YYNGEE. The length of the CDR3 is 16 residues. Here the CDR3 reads CASSPGRRARPHEQFF. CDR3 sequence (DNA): TGTGCCAGCAGCCCCGGGAGGAGGGCGCGTCCGCATGAGCAGTTCTTC.

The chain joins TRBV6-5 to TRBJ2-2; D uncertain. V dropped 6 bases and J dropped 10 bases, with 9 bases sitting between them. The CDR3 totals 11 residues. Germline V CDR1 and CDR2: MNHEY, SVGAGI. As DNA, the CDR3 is TGTGCCAGCAGAGGTCGGGCGGAGCTGTTTTTT. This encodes CASRGRAELFF.

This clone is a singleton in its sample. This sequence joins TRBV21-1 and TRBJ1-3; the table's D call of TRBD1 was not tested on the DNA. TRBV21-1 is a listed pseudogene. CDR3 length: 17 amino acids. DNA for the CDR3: TGTGCCAGCAGCAAACGACGACATACAACCTCTGGAAACACCATATATTTT. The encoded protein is CASSKRRHTTSGNTIYF.

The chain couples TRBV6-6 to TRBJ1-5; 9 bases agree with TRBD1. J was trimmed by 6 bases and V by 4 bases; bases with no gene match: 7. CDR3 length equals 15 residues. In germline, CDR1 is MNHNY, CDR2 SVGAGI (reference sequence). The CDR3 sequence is CASSWGQGIGQPQHF. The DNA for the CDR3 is TGTGCCAGCAGTTGGGGACAGGGTATAGGTCAGCCCCAGCATTTT.

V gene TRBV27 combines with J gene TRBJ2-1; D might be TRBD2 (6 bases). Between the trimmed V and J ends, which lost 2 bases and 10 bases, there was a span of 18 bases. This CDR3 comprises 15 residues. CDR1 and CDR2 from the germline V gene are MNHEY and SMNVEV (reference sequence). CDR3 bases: TGTGCCAGCAGTTTAAGGCTAGCGCCACTGTGGGAGCAGTTCTTC. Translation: CASSLRLAPLWEQFF.

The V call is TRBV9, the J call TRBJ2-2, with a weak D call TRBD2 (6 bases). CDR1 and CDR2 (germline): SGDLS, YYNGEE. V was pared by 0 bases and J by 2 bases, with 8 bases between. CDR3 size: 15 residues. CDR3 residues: CASSVGGKNTGELFF. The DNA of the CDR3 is TGTGCCAGCAGCGTAGGCGGGAAAAACACCGGGGAGCTGTTTTTT.

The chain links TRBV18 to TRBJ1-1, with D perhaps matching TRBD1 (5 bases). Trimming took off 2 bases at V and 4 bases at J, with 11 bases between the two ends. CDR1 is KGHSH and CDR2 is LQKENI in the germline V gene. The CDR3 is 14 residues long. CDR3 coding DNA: TGTGCCAGCTCACCAAGCGACAGACCCACTGAAGCTTTCTTT. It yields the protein CASSPSDRPTEAFF.

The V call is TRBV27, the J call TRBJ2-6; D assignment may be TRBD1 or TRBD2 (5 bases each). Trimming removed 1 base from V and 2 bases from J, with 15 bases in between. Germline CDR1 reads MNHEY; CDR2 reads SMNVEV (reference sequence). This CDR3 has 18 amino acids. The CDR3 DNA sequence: TGTGCCAGCAGTTTATTTTGGGGGAGTCCTCCTGGGGCCAACGTCCTGACTTTC. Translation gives CASSLFWGSPPGANVLTF.

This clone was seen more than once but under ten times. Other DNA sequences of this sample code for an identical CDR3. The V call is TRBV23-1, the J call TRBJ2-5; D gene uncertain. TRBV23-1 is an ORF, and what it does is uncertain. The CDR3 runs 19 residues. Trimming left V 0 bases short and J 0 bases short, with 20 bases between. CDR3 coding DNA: TGCGCCAGCAGTCAATCGGTCCTTGCCCCAACCCCGTACCAAGAGACCCAGTACTTC. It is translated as CASSQSVLAPTPYQETQYF.

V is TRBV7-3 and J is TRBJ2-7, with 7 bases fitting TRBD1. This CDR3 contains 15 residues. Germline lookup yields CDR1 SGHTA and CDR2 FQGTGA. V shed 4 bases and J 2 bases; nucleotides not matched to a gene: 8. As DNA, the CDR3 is TGTGCCAGCAGCTACTCAGGGGGTGTTACCTACGAGCAGTACTTC. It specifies CASSYSGGVTYEQYF.

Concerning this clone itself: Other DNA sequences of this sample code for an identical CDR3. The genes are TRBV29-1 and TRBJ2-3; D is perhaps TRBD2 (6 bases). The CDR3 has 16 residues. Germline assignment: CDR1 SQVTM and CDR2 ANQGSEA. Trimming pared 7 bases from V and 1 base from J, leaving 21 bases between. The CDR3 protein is CSGRESGEWGTDTQYF. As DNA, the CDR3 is TGCAGCGGTCGGGAGTCGGGGGAGTGGGGCACAGATACGCAGTATTTT.